This T cell receptor beta chain was observed in a study of T cell repertoires in aging, cancer and after chemotherapy. At the level of the study: The whole study produced a dataset of roughly 8.6 million TCR reads.

This CDR3 is 16 amino acids long. Germline trimming cut 5 bases from V and 0 bases from J; bases unmatched to any gene: 9. Per the germline V gene, CDR1 is LNHDA and CDR2 is SQIVND (reference sequence). As to this clonotype: The antigen is not known.

Points from the study as a whole: In healthy donors, age-related TCR diversity loss mainly reflected lost richness. Across the chemotherapy interval, each cancer cohort showed higher median generation probability, suggesting thymic rebound. Age-matched healthy donors had significantly more diverse, less clonal blood TCR repertoires than untreated cancer patients.

TCR beta rearrangements were amplified from peripheral blood genomic DNA. A mixed TRB-A/B primer pool amplified rearranged TRB by multiplex touch-down PCR. MiXCR, applied by TCRdb to the multiplex PCR reads, yields one record per CDR3 protein. The data show 8,500 to 10,000 distinct CDR3 sequences, 37% seen once. The material sequenced was blood. This TCR was recovered from a human donor in good health. The chain recombines TRBV19 with TRBJ2-7; 8 bases agree with TRBD1. CDR3 bases: TGTGCCAGTAGTCGCCCAGGGGGCCTTAGCTCCTACGAGCAGTACTTC. It is translated as CASSRPGGLSSYEQYF.